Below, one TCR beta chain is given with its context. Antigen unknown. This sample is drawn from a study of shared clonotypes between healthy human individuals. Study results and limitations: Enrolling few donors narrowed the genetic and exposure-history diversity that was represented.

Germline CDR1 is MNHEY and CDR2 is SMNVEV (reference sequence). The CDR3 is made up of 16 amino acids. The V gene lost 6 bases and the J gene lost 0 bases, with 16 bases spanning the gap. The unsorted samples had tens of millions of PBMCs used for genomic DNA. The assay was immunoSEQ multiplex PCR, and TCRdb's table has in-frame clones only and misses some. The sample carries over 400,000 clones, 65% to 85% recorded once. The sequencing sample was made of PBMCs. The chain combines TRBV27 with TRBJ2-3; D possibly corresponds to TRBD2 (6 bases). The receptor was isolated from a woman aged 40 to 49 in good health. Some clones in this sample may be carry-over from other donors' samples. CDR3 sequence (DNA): TGTGCCAGCAGCCAAACGGGCGGGACTAGCACAGATACGCAGTATTTT. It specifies CASSQTGGTSTDTQYF.